This T cell receptor (beta chain) was retrieved from a study of T cell responses to AZD1222 COVID-19 vaccine. Study-wide results and limits: Regions 160-218 and 743-854 held dominance among vaccine-associated CD4 TCRs, which spanned spike.

Trimming cost V 10 bases and J 5 bases, with 14 bases left between them. The CDR3 is made up of 13 amino acids. Germline lookup yields CDR1 MDHEN and CDR2 SYDVKM. The count of this clone is one. Its antigen is not identified. Profiling relied on immunoSEQ multiplex PCR, and the TCRdb table lists in-frame clones only, not all of them. The data hold 150,000 or so clones, with 88% observed a single time. The chain recombines TRBV28 with TRBJ1-4; D may be TRBD1 (5 bases). The sample in question was peripheral blood, obtained on day 0 of AZD1222 vaccination. This clonotype was sampled from an adult in good health. The CDR3 sequence is CATEGSVNEKLFF. The CDR3, as DNA: TGTGCCACCGAGGGGTCGGTAAATGAAAAACTGTTTTTT.